Below are 10 T cell receptor beta chains sequenced from a single sample in a study of cytomegalovirus exposure and HLA in healthy donors (dated by TCRdb to 2016 to 2017). To prepare the library, the immunoSEQ multiplex PCR assay was applied. For the multiplex PCR, a mixture combining 60 forward primers for TCR Vbeta segments and 13 reverse primers for TCR Jbeta segments was used. The table comes from immuneACCESS by way of TCRdb, which keeps in-frame sequences with V and J called. Part of the clones is missing from these tables; in studies checked, under half for an unresolved V gene and the rest for unknown reasons. Recorded for this sample are 150,000 to 200,000 clones; about 75% of them occurred a single time. Clones ranked in the top ten supply about 8% of the sample. The specimen was PBMCs. The receptors shown here come from a woman aged 40 to 50 in good health and CMV-seropositive.

The chain joins TRBV6-5 to TRBJ2-2, with TRBD2 as a possible D gene (5 bases). Trimming stripped 11 bases from V and 8 bases from J, with 15 bases between. The CDR3 sequence is 12 residues long. CDR1 is MNHEY, CDR2 SVGAGI, per germline. CDR3 bases: TGTGCCGTCGTCGGGATTCTAGGGGAGCTGTTTTTT. It translates to CAVVGILGELFF.

The CDR3 nucleotides are TGTGCCAGCAGCTTATATGGGGCGGGAGGGAACACCGGGGAGCTGTTTTTT. Its translation: CASSLYGAGGNTGELFF. The chain is built from TRBV11-3 and TRBJ2-2; TRBD2 matches 8 bases. CDR3 length: 17 amino acids. Per germline, CDR1 SGHNT and CDR2 YENEEA. Losses at the gene ends were 2 bases for V and 1 base for J; bases not matched to a gene: 6.

This rearrangement joins TRBV10-3 to TRBJ1-2; 9 positions agree with TRBD1. This CDR3 has 16 residues. V shed 3 bases, J shed 4 bases, and the junction held 9 bases outside the gene matches. From germline, CDR1 is ENHRY and CDR2 SYGVKD. CDR3 in amino acids: CAISDPDRGNVYGYTF. In DNA form, the CDR3 reads TGTGCCATCAGTGACCCCGACAGGGGGAACGTCTATGGCTACACCTTC.

This clone was seen more than once but under ten times. The V and J genes are TRBV4-1 and TRBJ1-1, with D tentatively TRBD1 (6 bases). Germline V gene data show CDR1 as MGHRA and CDR2 as YSYEKL. Trimming removed 5 bases from V and 7 bases from J, with 20 bases in between. The CDR3 extends over 15 amino acids. CDR3 residues: CASSDRTAMGIEAFF. The CDR3 coding sequence is TGCGCCAGCAGCGACCGGACAGCAATGGGGATTGAAGCTTTCTTT.

This chain links TRBV19 with TRBJ1-6; 10 bases map to TRBD1. With V trimmed by 6 bases and J by 10 bases, 3 bases remained unmatched. The CDR3 has 13 residues. The germline V gene encodes CDR1 LNHDA and CDR2 SQIVND (reference sequence). The CDR3 is CASSGQGVSPLHF. CDR3 in DNA: TGTGCCAGTAGCGGACAGGGGGTGTCACCCCTCCACTTT.

The chain carries TRBV7-9 and TRBJ2-2; 7 nucleotides agree with TRBD2. This CDR3 has 14 residues. The V gene end was trimmed by 5 bases and the J gene end by 5 bases; junction bases not matched to a gene: 5. Germline-derived CDR1 and CDR2 are SEHNR and FQNEAQ (reference sequence). CDR3 sequence: CASSPNGGTGELFF. In DNA, the CDR3 is TGTGCCAGCAGCCCAAACGGGGGGACCGGGGAGCTGTTTTTT.

This chain joins TRBV5-1 and TRBJ2-2; a possible D gene is TRBD2 (5 bases). Trimming removed 10 bases at V and 5 bases at J, with 15 bases between. Germline CDR1 is SGHRS and CDR2 is YFSETQ. The CDR3 is 13 amino acids. The CDR3 loop reads CAGSTGETGELFF. The DNA for the CDR3 is TGCGCCGGCTCAACCGGGGAAACCGGGGAGCTGTTTTTT.

The chain couples TRBV7-2 to TRBJ1-3, with 10 nucleotides matching TRBD1. The trim removed 3 bases at V and 5 bases at J, leaving 4 bases unmatched. Germline V CDR1 and CDR2: SGHTA, FQGNSA. The CDR3 extends over 15 amino acids. The CDR3 is CASSFEGQGRNTIYF. CDR3 nucleotide sequence: TGTGCCAGCAGCTTTGAGGGACAGGGGAGAAACACCATATATTTT.

The chain carries TRBV6-1 and TRBJ2-2; 7 bases match TRBD2. This CDR3 has 17 residues. V shed 1 base and J 0 bases; nucleotides not matched to a gene: 5. Germline V lookup: CDR1 MNHNS, CDR2 SASEGT. In DNA form, the CDR3 reads TGTGCCAGCAGTGAAGTTGGGGGGGTCCCGAACACCGGGGAGCTGTTTTTT. Its protein product is CASSEVGGVPNTGELFF.

The V and J genes are TRBV18 and TRBJ2-3; 10 bases are a match to TRBD2. V gave up 5 bases and J gave up 4 bases; unmatched junction bases: 6. CDR1 is KGHSH and CDR2 is LQKENI in the germline V gene. This CDR3 has 15 residues. Here the CDR3 reads CASSSGLAGADTQYF. The DNA of the CDR3 is TGTGCCAGCTCATCAGGGCTAGCGGGAGCAGATACGCAGTATTTT.